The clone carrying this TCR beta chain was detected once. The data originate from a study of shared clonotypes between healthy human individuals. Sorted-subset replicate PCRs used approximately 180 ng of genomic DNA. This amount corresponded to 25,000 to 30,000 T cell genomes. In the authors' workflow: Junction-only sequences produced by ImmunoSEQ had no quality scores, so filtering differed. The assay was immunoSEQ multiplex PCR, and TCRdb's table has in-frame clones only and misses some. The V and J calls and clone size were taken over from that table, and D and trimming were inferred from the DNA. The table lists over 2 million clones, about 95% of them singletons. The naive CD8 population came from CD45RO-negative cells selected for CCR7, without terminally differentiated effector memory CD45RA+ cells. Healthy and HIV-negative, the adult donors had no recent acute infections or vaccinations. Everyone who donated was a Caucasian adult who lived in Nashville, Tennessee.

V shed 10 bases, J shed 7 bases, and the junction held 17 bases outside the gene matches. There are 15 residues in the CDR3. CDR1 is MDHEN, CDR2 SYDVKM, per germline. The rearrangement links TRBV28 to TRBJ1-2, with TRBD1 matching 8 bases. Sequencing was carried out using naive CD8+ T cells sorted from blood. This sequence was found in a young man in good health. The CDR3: CATSTPTSDRAGYTF. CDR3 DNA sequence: TGTGCCACCTCCACCCCTACCTCGGACAGGGCTGGCTACACCTTC.